This TCR beta chain is drawn from a study of shared clonotypes between healthy human individuals. Study-wide findings and caveats: Non-shared clonotypes had lower generation probabilities than clonotypes shared by all four sorted-subset donors. Clonotype sharing across donors was expected to vary with sequencing depth.

Profiling relied on immunoSEQ multiplex PCR, and the TCRdb table lists in-frame clones only, not all of them. Of 950,000 to 1,300,000 clones detected, 75% appear once; the ten largest clones hold about 1.5%. The sample holds a few counts of this clone. Its cognate antigen is unknown. The sequenced sample was memory CD4+ T cells sorted from blood. Subset meaning: CD45RA-negative fraction. The source is a man between 18 and 35 years old in good health.

CDR3 coding DNA: TGTGCCAGCTCACCACTCGGGGGAGACACTGAAGCTTTCTTT. This encodes CASSPLGGDTEAFF. The rearrangement joins TRBV18 to TRBJ1-1; D may be TRBD1 (5 bases). The CDR3 sequence is 14 residues long. V gave up 1 base and J gave up 3 bases, with 9 bases separating them. Germline assignment: CDR1 KGHSH and CDR2 LQKENI.